The 2 T cell receptor beta chains listed next were all sequenced from one sample in a study of STAT3 mutations in large granular lymphocyte leukemia. Points from the study as a whole: Every T-cell large granular lymphocyte leukemia patient had at least one immunodominant TCR beta clonotype.

Their cognate antigens are unknown. The protocol was immunoSEQ multiplex PCR, while the TCRdb copy is restricted to in-frame clones and leaves out a portion. This sample has 25,000 to 40,000 clones, with approximately 83% found just once. The specimen sequenced was peripheral blood mononuclear cells. Every receptor here comes from a man aged 55 to 69 with T-cell large granular lymphocyte leukemia. Some clones in this sample may be carry-over from other donors' samples.

This chain uses TRBV4-2 with TRBJ2-7, with 8 nucleotides matching TRBD1. The J segment lost 5 bases and the V segment lost 2 bases, leaving 8 bases of the junction unmatched. The length of the CDR3 is 15 residues. CDR1 is LGHNA, CDR2 YNFKEQ, per germline. The CDR3 nucleotides are TGTGCCAGCAGCCAACCAAGGACAGGGAGCCACGAGCAGTACTTC. Protein sequence: CASSQPRTGSHEQYF.

This clone has just one count. CDR3 sequence (DNA): TGTGCCAGCAGGCCTCAGGTTTCCTACGAGCAGTACTTC. This sequence encodes CASRPQVSYEQYF. The chain uses TRBV6-5 and TRBJ2-7, with D hard to call. The germline V gene encodes CDR1 MNHEY and CDR2 SVGAGI. The CDR3 runs 13 residues. Trimming took 6 bases from V and 1 from J, leaving 10 bases between them.